This T cell receptor (beta chain) was captured by sequencing in a study of cytomegalovirus exposure and HLA in healthy donors. Study outcomes and limitations: In a later analysis, TCR beta V- and J-gene trimming was associated with a missense DCLRE1C variant.

CDR1 and CDR2 from the germline V gene are MNHNS and SASEGT. V lost 4 bases and J lost 4, with 10 bases in between. This CDR3 is built from 13 residues. A remark on this clone: No antigen is known for it.

A multiplex PCR was run with 60 Vbeta primers and 13 Jbeta primers. Assay used: immunoSEQ multiplex PCR; TCRdb lists only in-frame clones, some missing. This table holds about 82,000 clones, just over 70% found once. The clonotype was recovered from a man in his fifties or sixties in good health and CMV-seronegative. V usage is TRBV6-1 and J usage is TRBJ1-1, with D possibly being TRBD1 (6 bases). The sequenced sample consisted of PBMCs. The CDR3 loop is CASSVQGVTEAFF. The CDR3 DNA follows: TGTGCCAGCAGTGTACAGGGCGTCACTGAAGCTTTCTTT.